This entry features one TCR beta chain sequence. Antigen: not known. The sample belongs to a study of shared clonotypes between healthy human individuals. Whole-study results and caveats: At large depth, rarefaction still showed sorted-subset sequencing to be incomplete. Memory subsets generally showed smaller estimated richness than naive subsets did.

All donors qualified as healthy HIV-negative adults and had experienced no recent acute infections or vaccinations. Libraries were prepared by immunoSEQ multiplex PCR; TCRdb keeps only in-frame clonotypes and omits some of them. This table has some 1.5 million clones, more than 95% appearing once. This TCR came from a man younger than 45 in good health. The sample was naive CD4+ T cells sorted from blood. The subset denotes: CD45RA+ positively selected.

This CDR3 reads CASSPSSGRAYEQYF. The CDR3 region has the DNA TGTGCCAGCAGTCCTTCCAGCGGGAGAGCGTACGAGCAGTACTTC. The rearrangement uses TRBV6-5 and TRBJ2-7; 8 bases are a match to TRBD2. Germline-derived CDR1 and CDR2 are MNHEY and SVGAGI. The CDR3 contains 15 residues. The J segment lost 4 bases and the V segment lost 5 bases, leaving 10 bases of the junction unmatched.